These 8 T cell receptor beta chains came from one sample sequenced in a study of T cells after somatic rescue of genetic block. Measured with immunoSEQ multiplex PCR; TCRdb has only the in-frame clones, and not every one. The data show tens of thousands of clones, about nine tenths seen once. Sequencing input: peripheral blood mononuclear cells (PBMCs). Receptors originate from a young woman.

The V call is TRBV19, the J call TRBJ1-5; D possibly corresponds to TRBD1 (5 bases). Trimming cost V 5 bases and J 5 bases, with 7 bases left between them. The CDR3 runs to 12 residues. Germline CDR1 and CDR2: LNHDA and SQIVND (reference sequence). The CDR3 nucleotides read TGTGCCAGTAGTCCGGGGGATCAGCCCCAGCATTTT. Translated, it gives CASSPGDQPQHF.

This rearrangement joins TRBV6-5 to TRBJ2-7; 7 bases are a match to TRBD2. This CDR3 is 13 amino acids long. V lost 8 bases and J lost 1; bases outside the gene matches: 5. Germline V gene lookup returns CDR1 MNHEY and CDR2 SVGAGI. Here the CDR3 DNA reads TGTGCCAGCGCTTCTAGCGGTTCCTACGAGCAGTACTTC. Residues: CASASSGSYEQYF.

The chain uses TRBV27 and TRBJ2-2; 7 nucleotides agree with TRBD2. This CDR3 is built from 13 residues. J gave up 8 bases and V 10 bases, and 10 bases lay outside the gene matches. Germline values: CDR1 MNHEY, CDR2 SMNVEV (reference sequence). This CDR3 is CATPWGGEGELFF. The CDR3 bases are TGTGCCACCCCCTGGGGGGGAGAGGGGGAGCTGTTTTTT.

This clone has a single count. The chain's CDR3 is CASSLAGGNEQFF. CDR3 in DNA: TGTGCCAGCAGCTTGGCCGGGGGCAATGAGCAGTTCTTC. The chain is built from TRBV5-4 and TRBJ2-1, with D perhaps matching TRBD2 (6 bases). The CDR3 totals 13 residues. V shed 0 bases and J shed 6 bases, with 7 bases lying between them. CDR1 is SGHNT and CDR2 is YYREEE in the germline V gene (reference sequence).

The rearrangement uses TRBV6-6 and TRBJ2-7; D possibly uses TRBD1 or TRBD2 (6 bases each). This CDR3 is built from 14 residues. V lost 2 bases, J lost 4 bases, and 12 bases lay in between. Germline V gene data show CDR1 as MNHNY and CDR2 as SVGAGI (reference sequence). The CDR3 protein is CASSYLGGRYEQYF. The CDR3, as DNA: TGTGCCAGCAGTTACCTAGGGGGGAGGTACGAGCAGTACTTC.

The J gene is TRBJ2-1, the V gene TRBV27; D might be TRBD2 (6 bases). V lost 5 bases and J lost 8, with 16 bases in between. CDR3 length: 14 residues. Per the germline V gene, CDR1 is MNHEY and CDR2 is SMNVEV (reference sequence). The CDR3 region has the DNA TGTGCCAGCAGTATCCGGGGTAGCGGTGATGAGCAGTTCTTC. Translating gives CASSIRGSGDEQFF.

The J gene is TRBJ1-1, the V gene TRBV2; D not certain. The germline CDR1 and CDR2 sequences are SNHLY and FYNNEI. The CDR3 covers 11 residues. The V end was cut by 4 bases, the J end by 11 bases, with 11 bases between. CDR3: CASSGRSAAFF. The CDR3 nucleotides are TGTGCCAGCAGTGGGAGATCAGCGGCTTTCTTT.

In DNA form, the CDR3 reads TGTGCCAGCAGCTTAGGGTCCGGGACAGGCCCGAGGGAAAAACTGTTTTTT. Amino acid sequence: CASSLGSGTGPREKLFF. This chain joins TRBV7-9 and TRBJ1-4; 8 bases match TRBD1. The trim removed 1 base at V and 8 bases at J, leaving 12 bases unmatched. Germline V gene sequence: CDR1 SEHNR, CDR2 FQNEAQ (reference sequence). The CDR3 totals 17 residues.